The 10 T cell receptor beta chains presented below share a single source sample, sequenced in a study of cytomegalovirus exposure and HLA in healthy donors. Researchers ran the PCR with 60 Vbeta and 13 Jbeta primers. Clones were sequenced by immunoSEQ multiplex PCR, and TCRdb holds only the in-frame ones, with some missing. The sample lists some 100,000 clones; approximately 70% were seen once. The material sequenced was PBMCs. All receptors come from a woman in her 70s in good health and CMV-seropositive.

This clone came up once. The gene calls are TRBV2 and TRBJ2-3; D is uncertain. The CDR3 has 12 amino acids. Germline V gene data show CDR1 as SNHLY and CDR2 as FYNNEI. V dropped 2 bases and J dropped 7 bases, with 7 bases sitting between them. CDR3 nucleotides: TGTGCCAGCAGTGAAACGCAGTATACGCAGTATTTT. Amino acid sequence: CASSETQYTQYF.

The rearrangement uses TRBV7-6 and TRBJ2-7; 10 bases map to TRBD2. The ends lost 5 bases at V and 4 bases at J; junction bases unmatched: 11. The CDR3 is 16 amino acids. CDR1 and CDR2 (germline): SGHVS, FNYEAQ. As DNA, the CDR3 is TGTGCCAGCAGCCCCCAAATAGCGGGGGGACCATACGAGCAGTACTTC. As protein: CASSPQIAGGPYEQYF.

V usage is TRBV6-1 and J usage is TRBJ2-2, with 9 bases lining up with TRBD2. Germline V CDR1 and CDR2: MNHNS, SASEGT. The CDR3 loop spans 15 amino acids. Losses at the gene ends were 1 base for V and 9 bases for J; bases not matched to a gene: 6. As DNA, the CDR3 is TGTGCCAGCAGTGAAGAAATTAGCGGGGGTCGGGAGCTGTTTTTT. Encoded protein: CASSEEISGGRELFF.

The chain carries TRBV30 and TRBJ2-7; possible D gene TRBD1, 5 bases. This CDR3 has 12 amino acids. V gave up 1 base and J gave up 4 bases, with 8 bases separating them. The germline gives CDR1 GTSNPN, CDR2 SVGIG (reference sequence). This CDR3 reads CAWSGDSYEQYF. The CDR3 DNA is TGTGCCTGGAGTGGTGACAGTTACGAGCAGTACTTC.

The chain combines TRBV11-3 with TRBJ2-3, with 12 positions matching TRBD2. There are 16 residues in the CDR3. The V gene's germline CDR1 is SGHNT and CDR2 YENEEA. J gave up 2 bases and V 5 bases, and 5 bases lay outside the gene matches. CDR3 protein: CASSTLAGGLTDTQYF. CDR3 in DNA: TGTGCCAGCAGCACCCTAGCGGGGGGGCTCACAGATACGCAGTATTTT. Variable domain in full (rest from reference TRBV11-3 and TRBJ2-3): EAGVVQSPRYKIIEKKQPVAFWCNPISGHNTLYWYLQNLGQGPELLIRYENEEAVDDSQLPKDRFSAERLKGVDSTLKIQPAELGDSAVYLCASSTLAGGLTDTQYFGPGTRLTVL.

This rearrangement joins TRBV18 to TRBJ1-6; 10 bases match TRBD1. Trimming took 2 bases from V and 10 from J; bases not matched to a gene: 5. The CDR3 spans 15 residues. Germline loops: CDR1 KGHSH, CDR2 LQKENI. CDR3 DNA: TGTGCCAGCTCACCAGGGTCGACAGGGGGCTCACCCCTCCACTTT. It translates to CASSPGSTGGSPLHF. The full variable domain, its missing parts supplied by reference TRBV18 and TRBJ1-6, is NAGVMQNPRHLVRRRGQEARLRCSPMKGHSHVYWYRQLPEEGLKFMVYLQKENIIDESGMPKERFSAEFPKEGPSILRIQQVVRGDSAAYFCASSPGSTGGSPLHFGNGTRLTVT.

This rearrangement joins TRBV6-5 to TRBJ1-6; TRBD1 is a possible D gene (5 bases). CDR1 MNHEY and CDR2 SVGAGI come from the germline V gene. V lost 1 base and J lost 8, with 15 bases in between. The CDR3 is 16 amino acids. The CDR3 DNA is TGTGCCAGCAGTTACTACCCGTCACGCAGGGATTCACCCCTCCACTTT. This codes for CASSYYPSRRDSPLHF.

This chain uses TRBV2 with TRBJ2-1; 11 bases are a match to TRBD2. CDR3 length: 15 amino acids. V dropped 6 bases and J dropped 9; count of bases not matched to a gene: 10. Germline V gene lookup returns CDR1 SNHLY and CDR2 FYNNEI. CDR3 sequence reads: CASSLSGGARVEQFF. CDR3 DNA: TGTGCCAGCAGCCTTAGCGGGGGGGCTAGGGTTGAGCAGTTCTTC.

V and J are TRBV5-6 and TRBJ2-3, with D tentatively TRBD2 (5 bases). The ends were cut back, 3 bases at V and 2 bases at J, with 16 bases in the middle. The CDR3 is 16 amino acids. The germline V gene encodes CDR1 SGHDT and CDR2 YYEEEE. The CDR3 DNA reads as TGTGCCAGCAGCTCCCCCCGGGAAAAAGTCACAGATACGCAGTATTTT. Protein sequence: CASSSPREKVTDTQYF.

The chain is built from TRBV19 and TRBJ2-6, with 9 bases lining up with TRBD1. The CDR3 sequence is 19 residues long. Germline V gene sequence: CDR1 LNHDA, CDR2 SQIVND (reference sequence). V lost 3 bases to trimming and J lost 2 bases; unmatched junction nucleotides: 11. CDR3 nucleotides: TGTGCCAGTAGTATTCCCACGGGACAGGGTTATCCTGGGGCCAACGTCCTGACTTTC. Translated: CASSIPTGQGYPGANVLTF.